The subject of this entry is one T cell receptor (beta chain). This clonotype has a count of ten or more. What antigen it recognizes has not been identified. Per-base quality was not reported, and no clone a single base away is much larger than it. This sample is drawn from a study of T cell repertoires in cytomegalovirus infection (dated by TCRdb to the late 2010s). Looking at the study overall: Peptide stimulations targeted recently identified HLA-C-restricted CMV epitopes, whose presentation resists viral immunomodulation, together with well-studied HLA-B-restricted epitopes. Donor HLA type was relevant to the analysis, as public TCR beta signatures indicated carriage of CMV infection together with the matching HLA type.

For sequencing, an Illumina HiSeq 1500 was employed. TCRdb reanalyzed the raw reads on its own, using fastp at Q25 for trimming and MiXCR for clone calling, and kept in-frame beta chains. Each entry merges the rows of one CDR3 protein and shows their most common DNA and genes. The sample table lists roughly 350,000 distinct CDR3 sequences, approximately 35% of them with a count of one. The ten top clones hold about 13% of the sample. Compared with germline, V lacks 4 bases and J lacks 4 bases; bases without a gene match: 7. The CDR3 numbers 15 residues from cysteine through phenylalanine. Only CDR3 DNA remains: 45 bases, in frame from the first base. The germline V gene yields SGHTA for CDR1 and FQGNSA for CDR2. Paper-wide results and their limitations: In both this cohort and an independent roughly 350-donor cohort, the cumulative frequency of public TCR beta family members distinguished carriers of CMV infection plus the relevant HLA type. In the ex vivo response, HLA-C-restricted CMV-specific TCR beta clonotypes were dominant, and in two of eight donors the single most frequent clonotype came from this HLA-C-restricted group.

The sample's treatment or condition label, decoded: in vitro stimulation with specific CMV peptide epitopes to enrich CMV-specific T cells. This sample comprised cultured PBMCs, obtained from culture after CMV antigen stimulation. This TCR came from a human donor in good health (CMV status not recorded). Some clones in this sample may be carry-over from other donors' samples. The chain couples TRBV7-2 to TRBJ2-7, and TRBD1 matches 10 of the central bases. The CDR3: CASSSRGTGVYEQYF. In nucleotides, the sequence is TGTGCCAGCAGCTCTCGGGGGACAGGGGTTTACGAGCAGTACTTC.